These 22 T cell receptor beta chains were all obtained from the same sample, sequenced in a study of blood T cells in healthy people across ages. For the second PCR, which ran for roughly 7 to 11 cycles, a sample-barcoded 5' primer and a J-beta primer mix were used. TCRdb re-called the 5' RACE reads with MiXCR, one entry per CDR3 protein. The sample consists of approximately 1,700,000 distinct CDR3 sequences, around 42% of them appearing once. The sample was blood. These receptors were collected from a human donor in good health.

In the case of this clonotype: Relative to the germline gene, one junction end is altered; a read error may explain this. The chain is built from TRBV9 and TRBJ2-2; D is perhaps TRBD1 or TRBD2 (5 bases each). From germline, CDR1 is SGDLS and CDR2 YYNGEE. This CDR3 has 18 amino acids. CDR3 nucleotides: TGTGCCAGCAGCGTAGGAGGTGGGGGACCCACGAACGCCGGGGAGCTGTTTTTT. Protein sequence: CASSVGGGGPTNAGELFF.

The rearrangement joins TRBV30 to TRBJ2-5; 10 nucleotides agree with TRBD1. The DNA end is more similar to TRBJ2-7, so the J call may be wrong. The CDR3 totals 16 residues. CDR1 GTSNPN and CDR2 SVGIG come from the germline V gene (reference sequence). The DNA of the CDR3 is TGTGCCTGGAGTGCCGCCTCGATCGGGACAGGGGACGAGCAGTACTTC. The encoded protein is CAWSAASIGTGDEQYF.

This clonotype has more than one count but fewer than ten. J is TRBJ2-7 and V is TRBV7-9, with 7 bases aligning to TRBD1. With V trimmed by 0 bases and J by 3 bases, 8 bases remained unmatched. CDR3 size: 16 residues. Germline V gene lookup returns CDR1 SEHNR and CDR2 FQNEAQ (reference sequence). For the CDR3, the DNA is TGTGCCAGCAGCTTAGCGTTCCAGGACAGGAGCTACGAGCAGTACTTC. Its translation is CASSLAFQDRSYEQYF.

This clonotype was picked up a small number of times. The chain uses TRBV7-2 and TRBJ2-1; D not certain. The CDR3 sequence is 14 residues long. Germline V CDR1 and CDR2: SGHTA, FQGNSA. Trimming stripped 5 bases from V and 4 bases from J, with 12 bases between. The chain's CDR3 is CASSLEVPYNEQFF. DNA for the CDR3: TGTGCCAGCAGCCTCGAGGTACCATACAATGAGCAGTTCTTC.

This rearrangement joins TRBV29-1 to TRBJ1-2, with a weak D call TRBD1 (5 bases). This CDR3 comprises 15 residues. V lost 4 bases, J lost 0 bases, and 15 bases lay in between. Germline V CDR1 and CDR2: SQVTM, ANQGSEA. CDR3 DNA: TGCAGCGTTGGCCCCAGGGCCATTTCTAACTATGGCTACACCTTC. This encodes CSVGPRAISNYGYTF.

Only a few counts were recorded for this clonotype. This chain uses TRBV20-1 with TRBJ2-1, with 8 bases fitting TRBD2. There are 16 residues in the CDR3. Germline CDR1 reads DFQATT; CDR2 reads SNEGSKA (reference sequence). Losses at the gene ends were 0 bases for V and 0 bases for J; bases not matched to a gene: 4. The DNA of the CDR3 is TGCAGTGCTAGAGATCGACGGGGGGGCTCCTACAATGAGCAGTTCTTC. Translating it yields CSARDRRGGSYNEQFF.

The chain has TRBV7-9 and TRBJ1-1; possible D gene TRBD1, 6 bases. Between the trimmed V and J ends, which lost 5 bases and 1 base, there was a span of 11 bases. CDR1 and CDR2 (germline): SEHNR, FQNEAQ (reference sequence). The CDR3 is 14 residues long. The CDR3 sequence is CASSRTDPNTEAFF. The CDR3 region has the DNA TGTGCCAGCAGCCGGACAGATCCGAACACTGAAGCTTTCTTT.

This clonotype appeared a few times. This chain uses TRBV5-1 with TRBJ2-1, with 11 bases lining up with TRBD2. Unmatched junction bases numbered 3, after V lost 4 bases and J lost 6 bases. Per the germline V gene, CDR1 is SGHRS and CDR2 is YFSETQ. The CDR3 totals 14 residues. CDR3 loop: CASSTSGSPNEQFF. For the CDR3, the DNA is TGCGCCAGCAGCACTAGCGGGAGCCCCAATGAGCAGTTCTTC.

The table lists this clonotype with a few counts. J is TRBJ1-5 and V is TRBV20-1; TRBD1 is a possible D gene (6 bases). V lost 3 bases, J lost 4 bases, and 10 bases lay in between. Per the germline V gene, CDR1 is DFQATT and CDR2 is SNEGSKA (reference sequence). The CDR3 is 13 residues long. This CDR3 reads CSARDSENQPQHF. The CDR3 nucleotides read TGCAGTGCTAGGGACAGCGAAAATCAGCCCCAGCATTTT.

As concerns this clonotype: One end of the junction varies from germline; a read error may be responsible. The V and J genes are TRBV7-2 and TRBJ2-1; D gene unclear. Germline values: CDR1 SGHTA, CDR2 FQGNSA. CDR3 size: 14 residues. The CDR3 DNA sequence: TGTGCCAGCAGCTTGGATCCCAACTACAATGAGCGGTTCTTC. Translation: CASSLDPNYNERFF.

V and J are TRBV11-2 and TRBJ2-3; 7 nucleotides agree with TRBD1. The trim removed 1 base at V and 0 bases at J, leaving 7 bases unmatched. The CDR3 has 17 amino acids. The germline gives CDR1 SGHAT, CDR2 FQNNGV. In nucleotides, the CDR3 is TGTGCCAGCAGCTTAGCCCGGACAGGCACTAGCACAGATACGCAGTATTTT. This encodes CASSLARTGTSTDTQYF.

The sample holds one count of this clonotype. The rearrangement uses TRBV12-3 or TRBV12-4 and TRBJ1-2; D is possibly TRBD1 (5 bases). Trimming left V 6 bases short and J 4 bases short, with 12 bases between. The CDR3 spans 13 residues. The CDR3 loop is CASRAGTSYGYTF. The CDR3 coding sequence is TGTGCCAGCAGAGCCGGGACGTCCTATGGCTACACCTTC.

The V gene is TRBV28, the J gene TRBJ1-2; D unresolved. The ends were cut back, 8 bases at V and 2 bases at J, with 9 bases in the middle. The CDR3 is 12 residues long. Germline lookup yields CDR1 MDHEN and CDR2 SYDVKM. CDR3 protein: CASGTLNYGYTF. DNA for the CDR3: TGTGCCAGCGGAACCTTAAACTATGGCTACACCTTC.

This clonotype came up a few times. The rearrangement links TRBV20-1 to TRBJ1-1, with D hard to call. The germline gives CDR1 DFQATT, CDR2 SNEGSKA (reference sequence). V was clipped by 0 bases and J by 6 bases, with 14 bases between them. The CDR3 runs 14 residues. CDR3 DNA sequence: TGCAGTGCTAGAGAAATCCCGGTGAGATCTGAAGCTTTCTTT. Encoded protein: CSAREIPVRSEAFF.

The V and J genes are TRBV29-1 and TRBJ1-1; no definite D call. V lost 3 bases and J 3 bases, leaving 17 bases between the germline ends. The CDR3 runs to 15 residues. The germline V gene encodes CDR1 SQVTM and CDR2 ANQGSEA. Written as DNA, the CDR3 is TGCAGCGTTGAGACCTGGGCAGGCGGGGACACTGAAGCTTTCTTT. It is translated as CSVETWAGGDTEAFF. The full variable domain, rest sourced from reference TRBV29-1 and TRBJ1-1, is SAVISQKPSRDICQRGTSLTIQCQVDSQVTMMFWYRQQPGQSLTLIATANQGSEATYESGFVIDKFPISRPNLTFSTLTVSNMSPEDSSIYLCSVETWAGGDTEAFFGQGTRLTVV.

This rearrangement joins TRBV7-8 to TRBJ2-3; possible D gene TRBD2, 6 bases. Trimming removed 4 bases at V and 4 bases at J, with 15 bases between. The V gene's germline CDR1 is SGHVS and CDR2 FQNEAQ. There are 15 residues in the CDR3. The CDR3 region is CASSSSRVAADTQYF. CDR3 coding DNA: TGTGCCAGCAGCTCAAGTAGGGTAGCGGCAGATACGCAGTATTTT.

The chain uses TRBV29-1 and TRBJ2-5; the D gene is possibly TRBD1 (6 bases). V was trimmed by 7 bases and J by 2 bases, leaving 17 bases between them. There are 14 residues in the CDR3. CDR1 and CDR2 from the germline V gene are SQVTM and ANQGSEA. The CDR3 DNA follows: TGCAGCGCTACGACAGGTTGCGTACAAGAGACCCAGTACTTC. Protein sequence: CSATTGCVQETQYF.

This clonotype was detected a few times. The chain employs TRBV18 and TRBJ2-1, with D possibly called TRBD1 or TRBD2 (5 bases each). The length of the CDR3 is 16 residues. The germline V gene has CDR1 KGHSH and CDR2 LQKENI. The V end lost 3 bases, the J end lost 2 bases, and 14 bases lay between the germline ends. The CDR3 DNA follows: TGTGCCAGCTCACCTTTGGGACGCCACGCCTACAATGAGCAGTTCTTC. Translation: CASSPLGRHAYNEQFF.

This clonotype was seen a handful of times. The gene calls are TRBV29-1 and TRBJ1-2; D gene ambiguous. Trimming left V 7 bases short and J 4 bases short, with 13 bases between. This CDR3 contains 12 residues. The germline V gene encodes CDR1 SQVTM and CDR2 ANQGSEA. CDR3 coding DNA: TGCAGCGGGACGGACGGTCTCTATGGCTACACCTTC. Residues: CSGTDGLYGYTF. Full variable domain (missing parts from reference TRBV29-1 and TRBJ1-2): SAVISQKPSRDICQRGTSLTIQCQVDSQVTMMFWYRQQPGQSLTLIATANQGSEATYESGFVIDKFPISRPNLTFSTLTVSNMSPEDSSIYLCSGTDGLYGYTFGSGTRLTVV.

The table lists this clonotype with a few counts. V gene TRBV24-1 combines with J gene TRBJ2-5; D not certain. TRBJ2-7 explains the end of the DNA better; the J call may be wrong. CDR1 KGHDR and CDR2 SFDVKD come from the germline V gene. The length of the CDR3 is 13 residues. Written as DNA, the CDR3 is TGTGCCACCAGTGACCAGCTATGGTCCGAGCAGTACTTC. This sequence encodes CATSDQLWSEQYF.

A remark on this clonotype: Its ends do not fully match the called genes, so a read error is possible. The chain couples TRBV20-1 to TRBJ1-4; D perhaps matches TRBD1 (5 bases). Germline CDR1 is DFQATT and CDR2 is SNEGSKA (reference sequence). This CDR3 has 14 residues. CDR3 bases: TGCAGTGCTGGAGACAGTGCAACTAATGAAAAGCTGTTTTTT. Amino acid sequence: CSAGDSATNEKLFF.

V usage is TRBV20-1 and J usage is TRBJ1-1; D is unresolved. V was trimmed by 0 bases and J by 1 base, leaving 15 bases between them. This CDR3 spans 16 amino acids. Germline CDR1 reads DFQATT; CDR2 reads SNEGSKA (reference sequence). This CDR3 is CSARDLSGRGNTEAFF. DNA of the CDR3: TGCAGTGCTAGAGATCTCTCTGGACGAGGGAACACTGAAGCTTTCTTT.